This passage covers 9 T cell receptor beta chains from one sample sequenced in a study of monozygotic twins with cystic fibrosis. Using immunoSEQ multiplex PCR, the repertoire was profiled, and TCRdb retains in-frame clones only, with some absent. In the table there are 18,000 or so clones, roughly nine tenths of which are singletons. The sample was blood. All receptors come from a girl aged 2-15 years with cystic fibrosis.

This chain joins TRBV5-1 and TRBJ2-4; 14 nucleotides match TRBD2. The CDR3 runs 20 residues. Losses at the gene ends were 2 bases for V and 1 base for J; bases not matched to a gene: 11. Germline V gives CDR1 SGHRS, CDR2 YFSETQ. CDR3 nucleotide sequence: TGCGCCAGCAGCTTTATCCCGGGACTAGCGGGGGTGGTGGCCAAAAACATTCAGTACTTC. It specifies CASSFIPGLAGVVAKNIQYF.

The chain carries TRBV14 and TRBJ2-1, with D maybe TRBD1 (6 bases). The CDR3 extends over 16 amino acids. CDR1 SGHDN and CDR2 FVKESK come from the germline V gene. Deletions cut 8 bases from V and 0 bases from J, with 17 bases between. In DNA, the CDR3 is TGTGCCAGCGCTGCAGGGGCGGACAGCTCCTACAATGAGCAGTTCTTC. Translated, it gives CASAAGADSSYNEQFF.

J is TRBJ2-1 and V is TRBV5-6; TRBD2 matches at 8 bases. Trimming removed 3 bases from V and 4 bases from J; junction bases left unmatched: 9. Germline V lookup: CDR1 SGHDT, CDR2 YYEEEE. The CDR3 contains 16 residues. Here the CDR3 DNA reads TGTGCCAGCAGCTCCGCCGGGACTAGAATATACAATGAGCAGTTCTTC. Its protein is CASSSAGTRIYNEQFF.

This clone was seen just once. V and J are TRBV5-1 and TRBJ1-6; D gene uncertain. V was trimmed by 0 bases and J by 6 bases, leaving 10 bases between them. Germline lookup yields CDR1 SGHRS and CDR2 YFSETQ. The CDR3 spans 15 residues. The CDR3 nucleotides read TGCGCCAGCAGCTTGGCGGCGGGCGGTAATTCACCCCTCCACTTT. Protein sequence: CASSLAAGGNSPLHF.

This chain joins TRBV19 and TRBJ2-7, with D tentatively TRBD2 (5 bases). The V gene's germline CDR1 is LNHDA and CDR2 SQIVND (reference sequence). The V end was cut by 6 bases, the J end by 2 bases, with 14 bases between. The CDR3 sequence is 14 residues long. The CDR3 nucleotides are TGTGCCAGTAGAGGTTCTAGCCGAACCTACGAGCAGTACTTC. Amino acids: CASRGSSRTYEQYF.

The DNA for the CDR3 is TGCGCCAGCAGCTTGTCAACAGGGGGCAATCAGCCCCAGCATTTT. The encoded protein is CASSLSTGGNQPQHF. V is TRBV5-1 and J is TRBJ1-5, with TRBD1 matching 7 bases. From germline, CDR1 is SGHRS and CDR2 YFSETQ. Trimming removed 1 base from V and 2 bases from J; junction bases left unmatched: 3. CDR3 length: 15 residues.

The V gene is TRBV25-1, the J gene TRBJ1-2; no firm D call. Looked up from germline, CDR1 is MGHDK and CDR2 is SYGVNS. This CDR3 comprises 11 residues. Trimming pared 8 bases from V and 5 bases from J, leaving 9 bases between. The CDR3 sequence is CASLGRYGYTF. DNA of the CDR3: TGTGCCAGCTTAGGGCGGTATGGCTACACCTTC.

In this sample, this clone turned up once. V is TRBV30 and J is TRBJ1-3; D call uncertain. This CDR3 comprises 14 residues. Trimming took off 6 bases at V and 1 base at J, with 13 bases between the two ends. Germline V CDR1 and CDR2: GTSNPN, SVGIG (reference sequence). CDR3 coding DNA: TGTGCCTGTGGGGAAGGAGGGTCTGGAAACACCATATATTTT. It is translated as CACGEGGSGNTIYF. The whole variable domain, filled in from reference TRBV30 and TRBJ1-3, reads SQTIHQWPATLVQPVGSPLSLECTVEGTSNPNLYWYRQAAGRGLQLLFYSVGIGQISSEVPQNLSASRPQDRQFILSSKKLLLSDSGFYLCACGEGGSGNTIYFGEGSWLTVV.

V gene TRBV4-1 combines with J gene TRBJ2-5; either TRBD1 or TRBD2 may fit D (6 bases each). The CDR3 totals 15 residues. The V end was cut by 1 base, the J end by 5 bases, with 14 bases between. Germline CDR1 and CDR2: MGHRA and YSYEKL. This CDR3 is CASSQVQGRTETQYF. The CDR3 DNA follows: TGCGCCAGCAGCCAAGTCCAGGGGAGGACGGAGACCCAGTACTTC.